This TCR beta chain comes out of a study of cytomegalovirus exposure and HLA in healthy donors. Study-wide results and limits: Trimming of TCR beta V- and J-genes showed a link, identified in a later analysis, to a missense DCLRE1C variant. With high specificity and sensitivity, the classifier reportedly diagnosed cytomegalovirus status. According to a later analysis, most TCR beta chains associated with CMV appeared HLA-restricted.

This clone was recorded a few times. Its antigen remains unknown. 60 Vbeta and 13 Jbeta primers were used in PCR. Assay: immunoSEQ multiplex PCR; the TCRdb copy retains only in-frame clones and omits some. The repertoire holds 120,000 to 150,000 clones, with 73% as singletons. CDR3 size: 14 residues. The ends lost 1 base at V and 6 bases at J; junction bases unmatched: 5. The germline CDR1 and CDR2 sequences are SNHLY and FYNNEI. The sequenced sample was PBMCs. The sequence was collected from a human donor in good health. The V and J genes are TRBV2 and TRBJ2-7; 8 nucleotides match TRBD1. The CDR3 nucleotides are TGTGCCAGCAGTGAAGGACAGGGGATGAGCGAGCAGTACTTC. Its protein product is CASSEGQGMSEQYF. The full variable domain, rest sourced from reference TRBV2 and TRBJ2-7, is EPEVTQTPSHQVTQMGQEVILRCVPISNHLYFYWYRQILGQKVEFLVSFYNNEISEKSEIFDDQFSVERPDGSNFTLKIRSTKLEDSAMYFCASSEGQGMSEQYFGPGTRLTVT.